Given below is one TCR beta chain in context. This sample was taken from a study of blood T cell repertoires in COVID-19. Study as a whole: Samples representing acute and convalescent COVID-19 were sourced from the United States, Italy and Spain.

This CDR3 is built from 16 residues. With 6 bases removed from V and 4 bases from J, the gap between germline ends came to 18 bases. Looked up from germline, CDR1 is MNHEY and CDR2 is SMNVEV (reference sequence). In the source study's methods: Reference gene primer amplification gave estimated nucleated cell counts. Generated by immunoSEQ multiplex PCR, the TCRdb table keeps only in-frame clones and is missing some. V, J and clone size are taken as reported in that table, and D and trimming were inferred from the DNA itself. Of more than 80,000 clones detected, 75% to 90% appear once; the ten largest clones hold 1.5% to 2%.

The TCR sequence derives from a man aged 80 or over with acute or convalescent COVID-19. The sequenced sample consisted of peripheral blood. This chain uses TRBV27 with TRBJ2-2, with TRBD1 as a possible D gene (6 bases). DNA of the CDR3: TGTGCCAGCAGGGGGTACGGGACACCCGGCACCGGGGAGCTGTTTTTT. It specifies CASRGYGTPGTGELFF.